The present T cell receptor beta chain was sequenced within a study of blood T cell repertoires in COVID-19. As for the study in general: The origin of the acute and convalescent COVID-19 samples was the United States, Italy and Spain. The cDNA or gDNA used as material had been derived from T cells, B-cell-depleted T cells, or PBMCs.

Original methodology: Amplifying reference gene primers gave estimates of nucleated cell counts. Data came from immunoSEQ multiplex PCR; TCRdb stores just in-frame clones and leaves some out. V and J calls plus clone size are reproduced from that table; the DNA served to infer D and trimming. The sample lists over 120,000 clones, roughly three quarters occurring once. Those enrolled in Seattle joined during active infection and were followed longitudinally afterward. V was cut by 4 bases and J by 7 bases, with 11 bases left in between. This CDR3 contains 12 residues. The germline gives CDR1 SGHRS, CDR2 YFSETQ.

V gene TRBV5-1 combines with J gene TRBJ1-1; perhaps TRBD1 as D (5 bases). The source is a woman in her seventies with COVID-19, enrolled during active disease. The sample consisted of peripheral blood. CDR3 bases: TGCGCCAGCAGCGAGCAGGGAATTGAAGCTTTCTTT. Residues: CASSEQGIEAFF.